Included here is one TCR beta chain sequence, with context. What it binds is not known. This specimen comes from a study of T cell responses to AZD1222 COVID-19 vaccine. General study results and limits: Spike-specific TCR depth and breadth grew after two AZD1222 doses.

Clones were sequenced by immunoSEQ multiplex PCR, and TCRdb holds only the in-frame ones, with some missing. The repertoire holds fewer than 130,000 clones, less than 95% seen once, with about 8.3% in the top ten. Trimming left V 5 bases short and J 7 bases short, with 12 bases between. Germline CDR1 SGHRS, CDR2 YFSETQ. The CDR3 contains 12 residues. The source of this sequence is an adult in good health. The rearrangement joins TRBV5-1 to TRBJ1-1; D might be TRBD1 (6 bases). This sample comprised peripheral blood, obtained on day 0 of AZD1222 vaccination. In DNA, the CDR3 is TGCGCCAGCAGTAAGGACAGCTATGAAGCTTTCTTT. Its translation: CASSKDSYEAFF.